The sequence of this T cell receptor (beta chain) was determined in a study of blood T cell repertoires in COVID-19. The overall study: PBMCs, B-cell-depleted T cells, or T cells provided the cDNA or gDNA that made up the material.

Original data processing: The assay estimated nucleated cells by amplifying reference gene primers. Sequencing was performed with immunoSEQ multiplex PCR; in TCRdb, only in-frame clones are kept and a portion is missing. D and trimming come from the DNA, and the V and J calls and clone size come from that table. The table shows some 150,000 clones, with 85% occurring only once. Specimen: peripheral blood. The sequence came from a man aged 35 to 55 with acute or convalescent COVID-19.

CDR3 in amino acids: CASTGTNYGYTF. CDR3 DNA sequence: TGTGCCAGCACCGGGACTAACTATGGCTACACCTTC. The chain has TRBV6-6 and TRBJ1-2, with D unclear. Germline V gene data show CDR1 as MNHNY and CDR2 as SVGAGI (reference sequence). V lost 7 bases to trimming and J lost 0 bases, with 6 bases between them. The CDR3 length is 12 residues.